This section outlines one TCR beta chain sequence together with its context. TCRdb recomputed calls from the 5' RACE reads with MiXCR, one row per CDR3 protein. The table records about 520,000 distinct CDR3 sequences, 20% to 25% of them present only once. This CDR3 region has 13 residues. Germline V gene lookup returns CDR1 SGDLS and CDR2 YYNGEE. V dropped 0 bases and J dropped 0 bases, with 3 bases sitting between them. The data were obtained in a study of identical twins. The same data also contributed to another study, on T cells expressing NK-cell markers.

What was sequenced was CD4+ T cells sorted from blood. This sequence originates from a woman aged 18-29 years in good health. The chain recombines TRBV9 with TRBJ1-2; D not certain. DNA of the CDR3: TGTGCCAGCAGCGTAGCAGCTAACTATGGCTACACCTTC. This sequence encodes CASSVAANYGYTF.